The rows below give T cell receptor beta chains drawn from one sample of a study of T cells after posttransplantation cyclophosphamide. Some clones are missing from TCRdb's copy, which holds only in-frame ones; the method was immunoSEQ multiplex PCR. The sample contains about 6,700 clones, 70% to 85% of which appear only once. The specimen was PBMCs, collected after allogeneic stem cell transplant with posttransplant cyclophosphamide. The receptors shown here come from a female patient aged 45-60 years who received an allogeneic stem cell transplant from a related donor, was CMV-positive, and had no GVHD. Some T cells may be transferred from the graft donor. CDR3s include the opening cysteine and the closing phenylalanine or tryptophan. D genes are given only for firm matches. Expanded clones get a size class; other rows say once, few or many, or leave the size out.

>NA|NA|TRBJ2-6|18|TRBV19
CASSMAGPRPSGANVLTF
TGTGCCAGTAGTATGGCAGGTCCCCGGCCCTCTGGGGCCAACGTCCTGACTTTC
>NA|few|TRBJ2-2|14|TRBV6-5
CASAWARNTGELFF
TGTGCCAGCGCCTGGGCTCGGAACACCGGGGAGCTGTTTTTT
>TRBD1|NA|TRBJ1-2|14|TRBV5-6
CASSWPGQGQGYTF
TGTGCCAGCAGCTGGCCGGGACAGGGGCAGGGCTACACCTTC
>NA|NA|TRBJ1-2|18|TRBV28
CASSSPSGASRKHYGYTF
TGTGCCAGCAGCTCGCCGAGCGGGGCTTCACGCAAACACTATGGCTACACCTTC
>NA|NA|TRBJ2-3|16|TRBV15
CATSRDFGGSTDTQYF
TGTGCCACCAGCAGAGATTTCGGCGGTAGCACAGATACGCAGTATTTT
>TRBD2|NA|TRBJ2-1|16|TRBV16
CASSQGASGRAYEQFF
TGTGCCAGCAGCCAAGGGGCTAGCGGGAGGGCCTATGAGCAGTTCTTC
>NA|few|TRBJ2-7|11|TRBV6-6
CASSPLYEQYF
TGTGCCAGCAGCCCTCTCTACGAGCAGTACTTC
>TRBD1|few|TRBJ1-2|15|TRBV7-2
CASSIGQGANYGYTF
TGTGCCAGCAGCATAGGACAGGGAGCTAACTATGGCTACACCTTC
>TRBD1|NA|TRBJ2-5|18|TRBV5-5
CASSFAGTGGPIGETQYF
TGTGCCAGCAGCTTCGCCGGGACAGGGGGCCCCATTGGAGAGACCCAGTACTTC
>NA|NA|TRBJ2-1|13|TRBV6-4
CASSANRDGEQFF
TGTGCCAGCAGTGCGAACAGGGACGGTGAGCAGTTCTTC
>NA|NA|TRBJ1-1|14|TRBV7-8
CASSLIREEGEAFF
TGTGCCAGCAGCTTAATCAGGGAGGAGGGGGAAGCTTTCTTT
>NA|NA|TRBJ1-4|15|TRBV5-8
CASSLTLATNEKLFF
TGTGCCAGCAGCCTGACACTTGCAACTAATGAAAAACTGTTTTTT
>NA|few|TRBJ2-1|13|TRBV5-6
CASRGQGQDEQFF
TGTGCCAGCAGGGGGCAGGGTCAGGATGAGCAGTTCTTC
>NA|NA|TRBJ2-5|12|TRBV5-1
CASSAGAETQYF
TGCGCCAGCAGCGCCGGAGCGGAGACCCAGTACTTC
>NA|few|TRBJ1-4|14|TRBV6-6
CASSATQGIEKLFF
TGTGCCAGCAGTGCAACACAGGGAATTGAAAAACTGTTTTTT
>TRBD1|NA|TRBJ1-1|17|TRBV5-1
CASSWGDRGLTFTEAFF
TGCGCCAGCAGCTGGGGAGACAGGGGCCTAACATTCACTGAAGCTTTCTTT
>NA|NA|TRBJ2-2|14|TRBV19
CASSTIQNTGELFF
TGTGCCAGTAGTACTATCCAGAACACCGGGGAGCTGTTTTTT
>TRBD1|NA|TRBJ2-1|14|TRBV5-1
CASSSGTDYNEQFF
TGCGCCAGCAGCTCCGGGACAGACTACAATGAGCAGTTCTTC
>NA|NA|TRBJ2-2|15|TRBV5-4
CASSSSGPRTGELFF
TGTGCCAGCAGCTCCAGCGGCCCGAGGACCGGGGAGCTGTTTTTT
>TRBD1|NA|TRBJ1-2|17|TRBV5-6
CASSLSPGQGGSYGYTF
TGTGCCAGCAGCCTCTCACCCGGACAGGGAGGCTCCTATGGCTACACCTTC
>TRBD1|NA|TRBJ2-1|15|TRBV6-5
CATLSDRGSYNEQFF
TGTGCCACCTTGTCCGACAGGGGCTCCTACAATGAGCAGTTCTTC
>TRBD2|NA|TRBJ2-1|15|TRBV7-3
CASSSRGGPFNEQFF
TGTGCCAGCAGCTCGAGGGGAGGGCCTTTCAATGAGCAGTTCTTC
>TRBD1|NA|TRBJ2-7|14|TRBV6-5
CASSVTGQGSEQYF
TGTGCCAGCAGTGTAACGGGACAGGGGAGCGAGCAGTACTTC
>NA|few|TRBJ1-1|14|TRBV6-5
CASSYSPTATEAFF
TGTGCCAGCAGTTACTCACCGACAGCCACTGAAGCTTTCTTT
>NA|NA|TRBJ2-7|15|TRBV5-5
CASSVASPRDYEQYF
TGTGCCAGCAGCGTGGCGTCTCCCAGGGACTACGAGCAGTACTTC
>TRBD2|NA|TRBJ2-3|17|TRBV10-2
CASSGTSGMMGTDTQYF
TGCGCCAGTTCCGGGACTAGCGGGATGATGGGCACAGATACGCAGTATTTT
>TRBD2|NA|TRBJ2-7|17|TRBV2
CASSERRGGGGSYEQYF
TGTGCCAGCAGTGAAAGGCGCGGCGGGGGGGGCTCCTACGAGCAGTACTTC
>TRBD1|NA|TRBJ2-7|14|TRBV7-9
CASSLDRGQYEQYF
TGTGCCAGCAGCTTAGACAGGGGGCAATACGAGCAGTACTTC
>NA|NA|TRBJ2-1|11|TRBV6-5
CASRGSGSQFF
TGTGCCAGCAGGGGAAGCGGGTCGCAGTTCTTC
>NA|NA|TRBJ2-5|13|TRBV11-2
CASSQGLPETQYF
TGTGCCAGCAGCCAGGGACTGCCGGAAACCCAGTACTTC
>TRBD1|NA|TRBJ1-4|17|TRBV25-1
CASSESPGGLANEKLFF
TGTGCCAGCAGTGAATCCCCAGGGGGCCTTGCTAATGAAAAACTGTTTTTT
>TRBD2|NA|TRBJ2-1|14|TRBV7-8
CASSPGTSGGAQFF
TGTGCCAGCAGCCCCGGGACTAGCGGGGGGGCGCAGTTCTTC
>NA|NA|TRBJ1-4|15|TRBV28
CASRLLGGGGEKLFF
TGTGCCAGCAGACTACTCGGGGGGGGTGGCGAAAAACTGTTTTTT
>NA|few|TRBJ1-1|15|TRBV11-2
CASSLDGATNTEAFF
TGTGCCAGCAGCTTAGATGGGGCAACGAACACTGAAGCTTTCTTT
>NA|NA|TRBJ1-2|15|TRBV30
CAWSPPGGVLFGYTF
TGTGCCTGGAGTCCACCGGGGGGCGTTTTATTCGGCTACACCTTC
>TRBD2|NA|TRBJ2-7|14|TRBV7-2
CASSLAGGEGEQYF
TGTGCCAGCAGCTTGGCGGGGGGTGAGGGCGAGCAGTACTTC
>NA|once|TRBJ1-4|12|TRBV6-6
CASSGANEKLFF
TGTGCCAGCAGTGGAGCTAATGAAAAACTGTTTTTT
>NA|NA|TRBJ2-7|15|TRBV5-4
CASSFSVGSTYEQYF
TGTGCCAGCAGCTTTAGCGTCGGTTCCACCTACGAGCAGTACTTC
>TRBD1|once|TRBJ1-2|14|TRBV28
CASSVRTGSRGYTF
TGTGCCAGCAGTGTAAGGACAGGGTCGCGTGGCTACACCTTC
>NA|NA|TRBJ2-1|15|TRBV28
CASTLVAGANNEQFF
TGTGCCAGCACCCTGGTGGCAGGGGCCAACAATGAGCAGTTCTTC
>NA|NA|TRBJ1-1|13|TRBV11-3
CASSLDRNTEAFF
TGTGCCAGCAGCTTAGACAGGAACACTGAAGCTTTCTTT
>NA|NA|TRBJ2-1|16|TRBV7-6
CASSLASGTFYNEQFF
TGTGCCAGCAGCTTAGCATCCGGGACTTTTTACAATGAGCAGTTCTTC
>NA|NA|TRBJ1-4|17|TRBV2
CASRPWAGIDSVVKLFF
TGTGCCAGCCGCCCCTGGGCGGGGATAGACTCGGTTGTAAAACTGTTTTTT
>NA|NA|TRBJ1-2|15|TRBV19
CASSIARDSNYGYTF
TGTGCCAGTAGTATAGCGAGGGACTCTAACTATGGCTACACCTTC
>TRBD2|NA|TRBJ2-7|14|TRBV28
CASHPRLAGREQYF
TGTGCCAGTCACCCCCGACTAGCGGGAAGGGAGCAGTACTTC
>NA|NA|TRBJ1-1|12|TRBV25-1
CASNGGGTEAFF
TGTGCCAGCAACGGTGGAGGGACTGAAGCTTTCTTT
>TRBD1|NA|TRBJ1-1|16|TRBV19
CASSLQGTLSNTEAFF
TGTGCCAGTAGTCTACAGGGGACTTTAAGTAACACTGAAGCTTTCTTT
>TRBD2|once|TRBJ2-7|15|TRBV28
CASSLPGGPSYEQYF
TGTGCCAGCAGTTTACCGGGGGGGCCGTCCTACGAGCAGTACTTC
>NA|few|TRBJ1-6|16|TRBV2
CASSEAGPRVGSPLHF
TGTGCCAGCAGTGAAGCGGGGCCCAGGGTGGGATCACCCCTCCACTTT
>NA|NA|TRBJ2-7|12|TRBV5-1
CASSLDNYEQYF
TGCGCCAGCAGTTTGGACAACTACGAGCAGTACTTC
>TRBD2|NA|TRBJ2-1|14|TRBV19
CASSGGRLDNEQFF
TGTGCCAGTAGCGGCGGGAGGCTAGACAATGAGCAGTTCTTC
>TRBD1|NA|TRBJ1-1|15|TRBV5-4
CASSLETGENTEAFF
TGTGCCAGCAGCTTGGAGACAGGGGAGAACACTGAAGCTTTCTTT
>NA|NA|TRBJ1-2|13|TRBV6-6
CASGQTPNYGYTF
TGTGCCAGCGGACAGACGCCTAACTATGGCTACACCTTC
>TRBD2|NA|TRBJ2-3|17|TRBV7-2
CASSLAGTRGTLVTQYF
TGTGCCAGCAGCTTAGCGGGGACTAGGGGAACTCTCGTTACGCAGTATTTT
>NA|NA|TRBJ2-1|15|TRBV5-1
CASSLVDNSYNEQFF
TGCGCCAGCAGCTTGGTTGACAACTCCTACAATGAGCAGTTCTTC
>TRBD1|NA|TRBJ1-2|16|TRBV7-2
CASSLDPQQGDYGYTF
TGTGCCAGCAGCTTAGACCCGCAACAGGGGGACTATGGCTACACCTTC
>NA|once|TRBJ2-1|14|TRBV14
CASSQSLLSGEQFF
TGTGCCAGCAGCCAATCTCTCCTGAGCGGGGAGCAGTTCTTC
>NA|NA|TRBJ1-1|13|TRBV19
CASSIGQNTEAFF
TGTGCCAGTAGTATAGGACAAAACACTGAAGCTTTCTTT